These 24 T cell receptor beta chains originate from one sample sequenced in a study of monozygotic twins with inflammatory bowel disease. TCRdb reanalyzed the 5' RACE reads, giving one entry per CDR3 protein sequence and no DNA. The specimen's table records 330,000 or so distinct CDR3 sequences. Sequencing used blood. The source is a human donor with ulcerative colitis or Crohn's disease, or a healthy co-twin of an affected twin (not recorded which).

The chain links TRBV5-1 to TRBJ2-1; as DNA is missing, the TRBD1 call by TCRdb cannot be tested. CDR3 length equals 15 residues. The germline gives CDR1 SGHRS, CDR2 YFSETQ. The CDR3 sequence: CASSSPGTEYNEQFF.

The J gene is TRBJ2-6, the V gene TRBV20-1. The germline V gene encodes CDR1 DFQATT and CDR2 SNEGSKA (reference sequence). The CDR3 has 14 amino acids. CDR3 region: CSARNGSGANVLTF.

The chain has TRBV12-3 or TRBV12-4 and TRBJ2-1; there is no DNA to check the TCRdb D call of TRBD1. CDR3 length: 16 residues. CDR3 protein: CASSFGDPSSYNEQFF.

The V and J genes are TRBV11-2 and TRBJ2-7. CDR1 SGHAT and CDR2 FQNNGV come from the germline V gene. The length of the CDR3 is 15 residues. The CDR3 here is CASSMESGPFYEQYF.

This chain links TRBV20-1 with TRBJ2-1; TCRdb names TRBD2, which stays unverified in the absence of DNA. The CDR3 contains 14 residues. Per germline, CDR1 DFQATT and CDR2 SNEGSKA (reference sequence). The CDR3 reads CSARRGGLYNEQFF.

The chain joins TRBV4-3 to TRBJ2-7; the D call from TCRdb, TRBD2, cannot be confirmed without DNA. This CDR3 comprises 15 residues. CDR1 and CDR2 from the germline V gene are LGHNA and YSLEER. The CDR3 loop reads CASSQDPGRGYEQYF.

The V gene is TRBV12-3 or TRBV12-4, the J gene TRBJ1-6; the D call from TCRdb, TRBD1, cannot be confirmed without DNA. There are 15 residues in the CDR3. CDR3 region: CASSPLQGLNSPLHF.

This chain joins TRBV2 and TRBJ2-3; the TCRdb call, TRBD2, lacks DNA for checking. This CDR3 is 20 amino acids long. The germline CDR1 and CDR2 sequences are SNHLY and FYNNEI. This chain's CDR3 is CASREPGLAGGPLSTDTQYF. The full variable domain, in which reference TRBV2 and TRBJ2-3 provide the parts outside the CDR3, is EPEVTQTPSHQVTQMGQEVILRCVPISNHLYFYWYRQILGQKVEFLVSFYNNEISEKSEIFDDQFSVERPDGSNFTLKIRSTKLEDSAMYFCASREPGLAGGPLSTDTQYFGPGTRLTVL.

Here the CDR3 reads CASSVGGGQGNTIYF. This chain uses TRBV28 with TRBJ1-3; TCRdb's D gene call, TRBD1, goes unchecked for lack of DNA. The CDR3 is 15 residues long. Germline V gene sequence: CDR1 MDHEN, CDR2 SYDVKM.

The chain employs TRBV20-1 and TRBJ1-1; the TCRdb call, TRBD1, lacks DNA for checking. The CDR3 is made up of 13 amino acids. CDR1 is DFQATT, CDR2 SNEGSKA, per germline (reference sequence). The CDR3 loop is CSGTSTANTEAFF.

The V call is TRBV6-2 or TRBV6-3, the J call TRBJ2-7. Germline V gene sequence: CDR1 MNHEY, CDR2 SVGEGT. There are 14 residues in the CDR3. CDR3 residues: CASSPTEINYEQYF.

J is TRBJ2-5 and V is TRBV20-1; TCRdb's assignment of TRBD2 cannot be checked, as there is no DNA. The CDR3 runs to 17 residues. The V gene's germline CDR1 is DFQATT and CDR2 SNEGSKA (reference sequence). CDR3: CSASLQSSGREVETQYF.

CDR3 residues: CASSYSIPTHGDTQYF. The chain combines TRBV6-5 with TRBJ2-3. There are 16 residues in the CDR3. Germline CDR1 and CDR2: MNHEY and SVGAGI.

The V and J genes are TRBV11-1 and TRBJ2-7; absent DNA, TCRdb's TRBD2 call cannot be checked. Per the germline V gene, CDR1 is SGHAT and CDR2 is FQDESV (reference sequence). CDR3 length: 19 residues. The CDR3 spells CASSTLGGKKRAIQYEQYF. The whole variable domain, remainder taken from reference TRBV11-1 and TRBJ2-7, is EAEVAQSPRYKITEKSQAVAFWCDPISGHATLYWYRQILGQGPELLVQFQDESVVDDSQLPKDRFSAERLKGVDSTLKIQPAELGDSAMYLCASSTLGGKKRAIQYEQYFGPGTRLTVT.

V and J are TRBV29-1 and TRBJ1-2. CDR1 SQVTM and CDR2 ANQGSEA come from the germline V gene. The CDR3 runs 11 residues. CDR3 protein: CSVDNNYGYTF.

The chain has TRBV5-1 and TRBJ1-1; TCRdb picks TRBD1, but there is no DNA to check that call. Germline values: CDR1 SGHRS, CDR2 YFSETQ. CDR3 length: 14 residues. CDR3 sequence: CASRPYRGITEAFF. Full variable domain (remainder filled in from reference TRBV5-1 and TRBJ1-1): KAGVTQTPRYLIKTRGQQVTLSCSPISGHRSVSWYQQTPGQGLQFLFEYFSETQRNKGNFPGRFSGRQFSNSRSEMNVSTLELGDSALYLCASRPYRGITEAFFGQGTRLTVV.

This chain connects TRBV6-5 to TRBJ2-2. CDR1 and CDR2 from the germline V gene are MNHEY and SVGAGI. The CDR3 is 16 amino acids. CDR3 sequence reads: CASSYSLSSRTGELFF.

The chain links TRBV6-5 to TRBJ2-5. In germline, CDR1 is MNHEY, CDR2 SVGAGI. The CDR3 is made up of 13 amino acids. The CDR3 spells CASSYDLGETQYF.

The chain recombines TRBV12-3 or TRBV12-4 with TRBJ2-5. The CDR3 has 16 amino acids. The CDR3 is CASSLEVYQYQETQYF.

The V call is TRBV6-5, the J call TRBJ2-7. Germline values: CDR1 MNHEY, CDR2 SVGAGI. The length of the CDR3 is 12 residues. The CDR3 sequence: CASTGPRYEQYF.

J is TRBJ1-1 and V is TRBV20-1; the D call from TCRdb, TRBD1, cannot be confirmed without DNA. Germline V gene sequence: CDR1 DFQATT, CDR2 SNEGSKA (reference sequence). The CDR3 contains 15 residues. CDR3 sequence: CSAREVGGAYTEAFF.

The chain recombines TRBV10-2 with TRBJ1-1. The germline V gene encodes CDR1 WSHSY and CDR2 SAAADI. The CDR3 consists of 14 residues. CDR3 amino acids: CASRPNEGKAEAFF.

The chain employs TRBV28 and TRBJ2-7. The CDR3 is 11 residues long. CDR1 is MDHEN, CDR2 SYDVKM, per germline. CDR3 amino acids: CASYGTYEQYF.

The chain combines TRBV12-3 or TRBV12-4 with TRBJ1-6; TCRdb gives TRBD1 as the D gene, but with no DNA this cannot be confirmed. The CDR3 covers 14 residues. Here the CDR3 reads CASSSGGAGSPLHF.